This T cell receptor beta chain was identified in a study of blood T cell repertoires in COVID-19. Unmatched junction bases numbered 5, after V lost 2 bases and J lost 3 bases. The CDR3 is made up of 15 amino acids. Germline lookup yields CDR1 ENHRY and CDR2 SYGVKD. Original data processing: It was from reference gene primer amplification that nucleated cell counts were estimated. Repertoires were generated with immunoSEQ multiplex PCR, while TCRdb's copy carries only in-frame clones and drops some. The V and J calls and clone size come from that table; D and trimming were worked out from the DNA. The table has approximately 160,000 clones, roughly 84% seen once.

Sequenced material: peripheral blood. The sequence was collected from a woman aged 55-75 years with acute or convalescent COVID-19. The chain combines TRBV10-3 with TRBJ1-2, with TRBD1 matching over 8 bases. The CDR3 sequence: CAISENLDRDYGYTF. In nucleotides, the CDR3 is TGTGCCATCAGTGAGAACCTGGACAGGGACTATGGCTACACCTTC.